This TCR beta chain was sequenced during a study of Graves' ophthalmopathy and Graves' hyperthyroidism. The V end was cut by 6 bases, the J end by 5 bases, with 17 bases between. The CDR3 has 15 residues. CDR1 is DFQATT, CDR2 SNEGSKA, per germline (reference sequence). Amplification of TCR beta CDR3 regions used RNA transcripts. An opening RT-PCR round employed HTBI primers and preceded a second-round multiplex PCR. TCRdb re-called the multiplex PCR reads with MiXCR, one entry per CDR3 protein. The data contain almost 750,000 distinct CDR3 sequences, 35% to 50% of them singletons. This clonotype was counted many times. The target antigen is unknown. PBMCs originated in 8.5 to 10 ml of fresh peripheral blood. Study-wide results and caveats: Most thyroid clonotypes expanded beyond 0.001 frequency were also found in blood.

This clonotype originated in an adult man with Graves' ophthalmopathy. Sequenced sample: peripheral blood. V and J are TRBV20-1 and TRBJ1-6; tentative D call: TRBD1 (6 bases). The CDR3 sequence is CSALRDTSNNSPLHF. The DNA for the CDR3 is TGCAGTGCCCTCAGGGACACCTCTAATAATTCACCCCTCCACTTT.